This T cell receptor beta chain is from a study of cytomegalovirus exposure and HLA in healthy donors. PCR primers comprised 60 Vbeta and 13 Jbeta primers. Libraries were prepared by immunoSEQ multiplex PCR; TCRdb keeps only in-frame clonotypes and omits some of them. The data contain about 68,000 clones, 81% of them singletons. Points from the study as a whole: Sequencing likely produced, as an artifact, a cluster of highly shared sequence variants. Earlier analysis yielded a pattern in which most TCR beta V segments were productive about 87% or about 30% of the time.

There are 15 residues in the CDR3. The V and J ends lost 0 bases and 8 bases respectively, with 16 bases between them. From germline, CDR1 is KGHSH and CDR2 LQKENI. A few counts support this clone. Its specificity is not known. This clonotype originated in a human donor in good health. Sequencing used PBMCs. The chain has TRBV18 and TRBJ1-2; TRBD1 is a possible D gene (6 bases). CDR3 DNA sequence: TGTGCCAGCTCACCACCGGCGGACAGCGTCGAAGGCTACACCTTC. Translation gives CASSPPADSVEGYTF.